The rows below give T cell receptor beta chains drawn from one sample of a study of OX40 agonist ivuxolimab in advanced cancers. Profiled with immunoSEQ multiplex PCR; TCRdb holds only in-frame clones, not every one. Of tens of thousands of clones listed, 70% to 85% are singletons. Sequences were derived from CD4+ or CD8+ T cells sorted from blood, sampled in a trial of the OX40 agonist ivuxolimab. The receptor set was obtained from an adult with an advanced solid tumor such as melanoma, head and neck, liver or kidney cancer. CDR3s include the opening cysteine and the closing phenylalanine or tryptophan. Size values are once, few and many counts, or a class for expanded clones, and some rows have none.

TRBV19	TRBJ2-7	.	CASSTGLAGGTPYEQYF
TRBV27	TRBJ2-6	.	CASSSQRDGGANVLTF
TRBV7-9	TRBJ2-4	once	CASSSQGIGDIQYF
TRBV19	TRBJ1-1	.	CASSFGTSVTEAFF
TRBV5-4	TRBJ2-7	.	CASSLEGGAGYEQYF
TRBV28	TRBJ2-1	few	CASSGEKPWNEQFF
TRBV6-5	TRBJ2-3	.	CASSLAGTESTDTQYF
TRBV2	TRBJ2-2	.	CASNTGGSTGELFF
TRBV14	TRBJ2-7	.	CASSLGLSYEQYF
TRBV10-3	TRBJ2-7	.	CAISESLRYYEQYF
TRBV28	TRBJ2-1	few	CASSLSSGEYFGGEQFF
TRBV6-1	TRBJ1-2	.	CASSEAPRDSNYGYTF
TRBV28	TRBJ1-5	once	CASSSASGGFQPQHF
TRBV28	TRBJ2-7	.	CASRVAGGPGEQYF
TRBV18	TRBJ2-5	.	CASSPLTRQGETQYF
TRBV27	TRBJ2-1	.	CASSISGGTYNEQFF
TRBV30	TRBJ1-5	.	CAWGQGNQPQHF
TRBV7-6	TRBJ2-3	.	CASSLAPTSGRTTDTQYF
TRBV2	TRBJ2-1	.	CASSGGRSYNEQFF
TRBV5-5	TRBJ2-7	few	CASSFSLIGRYEQYF
TRBV7-3	TRBJ2-1	.	CASSLRSSSYNEQFF
TRBV14	TRBJ2-7	.	CASSSGTASIEQYF
TRBV4-1	TRBJ2-4	.	CASSQALAKNIQYF
TRBV4-3	TRBJ2-1	.	CASSPGLASNEQFF
TRBV9	TRBJ1-5	few	CASPLGGPHQPQHF
TRBV7-9	TRBJ2-3	once	CASSAPSRGRATDTQYF
TRBV19	TRBJ1-3	.	CASKRTASGNTIYF
TRBV28	TRBJ2-2	few	CASSPPGQGGGELFF
TRBV18	TRBJ2-5	.	CASSPPLGEEETQYF